The TCR beta chain under discussion was sequenced for a study of T cells in Graves' hyperthyroidism and ophthalmopathy. Findings and caveats of the study: The model predicted ophthalmopathy a median roughly six months before onset.

TCR beta CDR3 region amplification was performed from RNA transcripts. TCR CDR3 underwent first-round RT-PCR with the HTBI primer set. TCRdb fed the multiplex PCR reads into MiXCR, producing one record per CDR3 protein. The repertoire holds 45,000 to 55,000 distinct CDR3 sequences, with around 55% as singletons. As regards this clonotype: Antigen: not known.

Per the germline V gene, CDR1 is SQVTM and CDR2 is ANQGSEA. The CDR3 consists of 18 residues. With 3 bases clipped from V and 4 bases from J, the junction kept 20 bases outside the gene matches. This chain joins TRBV29-1 and TRBJ1-2, with TRBD1 matching 7 bases. This receptor was taken from a man aged 18 to 35 with Graves' hyperthyroidism. The specimen sequenced was peripheral blood or thyroid tissue (not recorded which). DNA for the CDR3: TGCAGCGTTGACGGGGGGGAGAGAAAAAGGACAGGCCTCTATGGCTACACCTTC. Translated: CSVDGGERKRTGLYGYTF.